The clone carrying this TCR beta chain was counted between two and nine times. This entry is derived from a study of blood T cell repertoires in COVID-19. At the level of the study: Acute and convalescent COVID-19 specimens originated in the United States, Italy and Spain. Sources were T cells, B-cell-depleted T cells, or PBMCs; the material itself was cDNA or gDNA.

Original processing notes: Amplifying reference gene primers gave estimates of nucleated cell counts. Generated by immunoSEQ multiplex PCR, the TCRdb table keeps only in-frame clones and is missing some. V and J calls and clone size come straight from that table; D and trimming were deduced from the DNA. The sample lists 130,000 or so clones; 77% were seen once. Trimming cost V 3 bases and J 0 bases, with 6 bases left between them. From germline, CDR1 is SGHAT and CDR2 FQNNGV. The CDR3 has 14 amino acids. The sequence was obtained from an elderly man with acute or convalescent COVID-19. The material sequenced was peripheral blood. V and J are TRBV11-2 and TRBJ2-4, with unresolved D. The CDR3 DNA follows: TGTGCCAGCAGCTTGTCAATAGCCAAAAACATTCAGTACTTC. Its protein is CASSLSIAKNIQYF.